Shown below are 29 T cell receptor beta chains from a single sample sequenced in a study of cytomegalovirus exposure and HLA in healthy donors. Produced via immunoSEQ multiplex PCR; TCRdb's table is partial and in-frame only. The table lists 100,000 to 150,000 clones, roughly nine tenths of them singletons, with approximately 1.1% in the top ten. The sample consisted of PBMCs. Receptor source: a woman between 18 and 30 years old in good health and CMV-seronegative.

The V gene is TRBV4-1, the J gene TRBJ2-7; no clear D. Germline V lookup: CDR1 MGHRA, CDR2 YSYEKL. The CDR3 runs to 13 residues. Trimming left V 6 bases short and J 3 bases short, with 12 bases between. The CDR3 region is CASRTASYYEQYF. The CDR3 DNA is TGCGCCAGCAGAACTGCGTCTTACTACGAGCAGTACTTC.

This chain links TRBV5-1 with TRBJ2-7, with no clear D. Trimming removed 1 base at V and 3 bases at J, with 5 bases between. The CDR3 sequence is 12 residues long. Germline-derived CDR1 and CDR2 are SGHRS and YFSETQ. This chain's CDR3 is CASSLSNYEQYF. The DNA for the CDR3 is TGCGCCAGCAGCTTGTCAAACTACGAGCAGTACTTC. Drawing the rest from reference TRBV5-1 and TRBJ2-7, the complete variable domain is KAGVTQTPRYLIKTRGQQVTLSCSPISGHRSVSWYQQTPGQGLQFLFEYFSETQRNKGNFPGRFSGRQFSNSRSEMNVSTLELGDSALYLCASSLSNYEQYFGPGTRLTVT.

V is TRBV6-6 and J is TRBJ2-3, with 11 bases matching TRBD2. Trimming removed 3 bases from V and 5 bases from J; junction bases left unmatched: 4. Germline V CDR1 and CDR2: MNHNY, SVGAGI (reference sequence). The length of the CDR3 is 15 residues. CDR3 sequence reads: CASSYSGGDVDTQYF. The CDR3 DNA reads TGTGCCAGCAGTTATAGCGGGGGGGATGTAGATACGCAGTATTTT.

The chain uses TRBV28 and TRBJ1-4, with 8 bases identical to TRBD1. Looked up from germline, CDR1 is MDHEN and CDR2 is SYDVKM. V lost 7 bases and J lost 5; bases outside the gene matches: 6. This CDR3 region has 14 residues. Written as DNA, the CDR3 is TGTGCCAGCAACCAGGGGGCGGTGAATGAAAAACTGTTTTTT. Its translation is CASNQGAVNEKLFF.

The J gene is TRBJ1-2, the V gene TRBV2; 9 bases align to TRBD1. This CDR3 region has 15 residues. Unmatched junction bases numbered 13, after V lost 10 bases and J lost 4 bases. Germline V CDR1 and CDR2: SNHLY, FYNNEI. The CDR3 reads CAIRPPQGAGYGYTF. DNA for the CDR3: TGTGCCATCCGCCCACCACAGGGGGCGGGCTATGGCTACACCTTC. Variable domain in full (rest from reference TRBV2 and TRBJ1-2): EPEVTQTPSHQVTQMGQEVILRCVPISNHLYFYWYRQILGQKVEFLVSFYNNEISEKSEIFDDQFSVERPDGSNFTLKIRSTKLEDSAMYFCAIRPPQGAGYGYTFGSGTRLTVV.

The chain carries TRBV6-5 and TRBJ2-7, with 8 bases fitting TRBD1. This CDR3 is built from 14 residues. Looked up from germline, CDR1 is MNHEY and CDR2 is SVGAGI. V lost 4 bases to trimming and J lost 5 bases; unmatched junction nucleotides: 7. The chain's CDR3 is CASSFRGRGDEQYF. CDR3 DNA sequence: TGTGCCAGCAGTTTCAGGGGGCGCGGGGACGAGCAGTACTTC.

This chain joins TRBV7-9 and TRBJ1-1; possible D gene TRBD1, 6 bases. Germline V gene data show CDR1 as SEHNR and CDR2 as FQNEAQ (reference sequence). Trimming pared 3 bases from V and 1 base from J, leaving 15 bases between. CDR3 size: 16 residues. As DNA, the CDR3 is TGTGCCAGCAGCTTTCGCGGATCGACAGGGAACACTGAAGCTTTCTTT. It encodes CASSFRGSTGNTEAFF.

This clone was found once. The rearrangement uses TRBV4-2 and TRBJ1-1; D might be TRBD1 (5 bases). Per the germline V gene, CDR1 is LGHNA and CDR2 is YNFKEQ. This CDR3 has 13 residues. V was cut by 2 bases and J by 6 bases, with 10 bases left in between. The CDR3 DNA sequence: TGTGCCAGCAGCCAACCAGGGTTGTCTGAAGCTTTCTTT. The encoded protein is CASSQPGLSEAFF.

The chain joins TRBV30 to TRBJ2-1; D gene uncertain. CDR1 and CDR2 from the germline V gene are GTSNPN and SVGIG (reference sequence). V was trimmed by 4 bases and J by 4 bases, leaving 17 bases between them. The CDR3 contains 15 residues. This CDR3 is CAWMRMGSGYNEQFF. The CDR3 coding sequence is TGTGCCTGGATGCGCATGGGCTCAGGTTACAATGAGCAGTTCTTC.

The rearrangement links TRBV6-7 to TRBJ1-1; no definite D call. TRBV6-7 is an ORF, and what it does is uncertain. V shed 0 bases and J shed 11 bases, with 10 bases lying between them. CDR3 length: 12 residues. CDR3 in amino acids: CASSYSVSGAFF. CDR3 nucleotides: TGTGCCAGCAGTTACTCGGTCTCCGGGGCTTTCTTT.

This clone was observed once. Distinct nucleotide sequences in the sample also encode this CDR3. V usage is TRBV7-9 and J usage is TRBJ1-2, with 9 bases lining up with TRBD1. CDR1 is SEHNR and CDR2 is FQNEAQ in the germline V gene (reference sequence). Losses at the gene ends were 2 bases for V and 6 bases for J; bases not matched to a gene: 1. This CDR3 region has 13 residues. The CDR3 region has the DNA TGTGCCAGCAGCTTACGGGACAGGGATGGCTACACCTTC. Translated, it gives CASSLRDRDGYTF.

V gene TRBV2 combines with J gene TRBJ2-7; D uncertain. Trimming shortened V by 6 bases and J by 4 bases, and 10 bases separated the two germline ends. The CDR3 runs to 12 residues. The germline CDR1 and CDR2 sequences are SNHLY and FYNNEI. The CDR3 sequence: CASRTVNYEQYF. In DNA form, the CDR3 reads TGTGCCAGCAGAACAGTTAATTACGAGCAGTACTTC.

The rearrangement links TRBV10-1 to TRBJ2-5; 8 positions match TRBD1. Germline lookup yields CDR1 WNHNN and CDR2 SYGVQD (reference sequence). V dropped 10 bases and J dropped 1; count of bases not matched to a gene: 5. There are 13 residues in the CDR3. The CDR3 sequence is CATSGQAQETQYF. The CDR3 DNA reads TGCGCCACCTCGGGACAGGCCCAAGAGACCCAGTACTTC.

This rearrangement joins TRBV7-2 to TRBJ2-1; 12 bases agree with TRBD2. V lost 0 bases and J lost 8; bases outside the gene matches: 5. Per the germline V gene, CDR1 is SGHTA and CDR2 is FQGNSA. This CDR3 is built from 16 residues. CDR3: CASSLARLAGGDEQFF. CDR3 DNA: TGTGCCAGCAGCTTAGCGCGGCTAGCGGGAGGGGATGAGCAGTTCTTC.

The chain couples TRBV28 to TRBJ2-7, with 13 bases lining up with TRBD2. CDR3 length: 15 amino acids. Trimming removed 5 bases from V and 3 bases from J; junction bases left unmatched: 4. The germline gives CDR1 MDHEN, CDR2 SYDVKM. This CDR3 reads CASSRWTSGSYEQYF. Here the CDR3 DNA reads TGTGCCAGCAGTCGATGGACTAGCGGGAGCTACGAGCAGTACTTC. Combining the CDR3 with reference TRBV28 and TRBJ2-7 gives the whole variable domain DVKVTQSSRYLVKRTGEKVFLECVQDMDHENMFWYRQDPGLGLRLIYFSYDVKMKEKGDIPEGYSVSREKKERFSLILESASTNQTSMYLCASSRWTSGSYEQYFGPGTRLTVT.

V and J are TRBV7-9 and TRBJ1-1; 8 nucleotides match TRBD1. With 7 bases clipped from V and 5 bases from J, the junction kept 12 bases outside the gene matches. Germline V CDR1 and CDR2: SEHNR, FQNEAQ (reference sequence). The CDR3 consists of 15 residues. The CDR3 coding sequence is TGTGCCAGCACCCCTTTAGGACAGGGATCGACTGAAGCTTTCTTT. This encodes CASTPLGQGSTEAFF.

This clone was found a few times. V usage is TRBV7-7 and J usage is TRBJ2-7, with a weak D call TRBD2 (6 bases). The germline V and J ends were trimmed by 1 base and 5 bases, with 12 bases remaining between them. There are 14 residues in the CDR3. Germline assignment: CDR1 SSHAT and CDR2 FNYEAQ (reference sequence). The CDR3 DNA is TGTGCCAGCAGCTTAGATGTGGCTAGCGACGAGCAGTACTTC. Residues: CASSLDVASDEQYF.

V usage is TRBV11-1 and J usage is TRBJ2-3, with 10 bases that match TRBD2. Germline V CDR1 and CDR2: SGHAT, FQDESV (reference sequence). The V and J ends lost 0 bases and 1 base, in that order; junction bases with no gene match: 1. This CDR3 is 16 amino acids long. CDR3 coding DNA: TGTGCCAGCAGCTTAGCGCTAGCGGGGGGCACAGATACGCAGTATTTT. Translating it yields CASSLALAGGTDTQYF.

This clone was picked up one time. V usage is TRBV27 and J usage is TRBJ1-4; a weak D match, TRBD1 (6 bases). The CDR3 consists of 15 residues. CDR1 and CDR2 from the germline V gene are MNHEY and SMNVEV (reference sequence). V lost 8 bases to trimming and J lost 5 bases, with 18 bases between them. The CDR3 DNA follows: TGTGCCAGCCGTCTGGATGACAGGAAAAATGAAAAACTGTTTTTT. Protein sequence: CASRLDDRKNEKLFF.

This clone appeared a single time. This rearrangement joins TRBV30 to TRBJ2-1; TRBD2 aligns across 13 bases. Germline V lookup: CDR1 GTSNPN, CDR2 SVGIG (reference sequence). After removal of 5 bases from V and 2 bases from J, the junction contained 6 bases not matched to a gene. This CDR3 is 16 amino acids long. The CDR3 here is CAWWTSGSLAYNEQFF. The CDR3, as DNA: TGTGCCTGGTGGACTAGCGGGAGTCTCGCCTACAATGAGCAGTTCTTC.

This chain uses TRBV4-1 with TRBJ1-2; D ambiguous. CDR1 and CDR2 (germline): MGHRA, YSYEKL. The CDR3 is 16 amino acids. V was clipped by 0 bases and J by 5 bases, with 16 bases between them. CDR3 region: CASSQDAPFGGYGYTF. CDR3 coding DNA: TGCGCCAGCAGCCAAGATGCCCCTTTCGGAGGGTATGGCTACACCTTC.

In DNA form, the CDR3 reads TGTGCCAGCAGCACAGACAGGTACAGTGATCTACGAGGGCAGTACTTC. Translation: CASSTDRYSDLRGQYF. The rearrangement links TRBV11-2 to TRBJ2-7, with D perhaps matching TRBD1 (6 bases). This CDR3 contains 16 residues. The germline V gene encodes CDR1 SGHAT and CDR2 FQNNGV. V dropped 5 bases and J dropped 9 bases, with 26 bases sitting between them.

This clone showed up just once. The chain joins TRBV28 to TRBJ1-5; a weak D match, TRBD1 (6 bases). The germline V gene encodes CDR1 MDHEN and CDR2 SYDVKM. V shed 3 bases and J shed 3 bases, with 9 bases lying between them. The CDR3 spans 14 residues. The CDR3 sequence is CASSLQGYNQPQHF. The DNA for the CDR3 is TGTGCCAGCAGTTTGCAGGGGTACAATCAGCCCCAGCATTTT.

The rearrangement joins TRBV29-1 to TRBJ2-1, with 10 bases aligning to TRBD2. Germline CDR1 and CDR2: SQVTM and ANQGSEA. The CDR3 contains 14 residues. J was trimmed by 4 bases and V by 7 bases; bases with no gene match: 7. CDR3 protein: CSGRTSGSYNEQFF. The DNA of the CDR3 is TGCAGCGGTCGGACTAGCGGTAGTTACAATGAGCAGTTCTTC.

This clone was seen a few times. The gene calls are TRBV6-5 and TRBJ1-2, with a weak D call TRBD1 (6 bases). V was clipped by 5 bases and J by 4 bases, with 11 bases between them. Germline V gene sequence: CDR1 MNHEY, CDR2 SVGAGI. The CDR3 extends over 13 amino acids. CDR3 coding DNA: TGTGCCAGCAGTGCGGACAGTCTCTATGGCTACACCTTC. It translates to CASSADSLYGYTF.

V and J are TRBV30 and TRBJ1-4; D is unclear. The CDR3 is 13 amino acids. Germline CDR1 and CDR2: GTSNPN and SVGIG (reference sequence). The germline V and J ends were trimmed by 4 bases and 5 bases, with 11 bases remaining between them. The DNA of the CDR3 is TGTGCCTGGAAGACACACCTAAATGAAAAACTGTTTTTT. Protein: CAWKTHLNEKLFF.

J is TRBJ2-1 and V is TRBV11-3, with 12 bases fitting TRBD2. The CDR3 sequence is 14 residues long. CDR1 is SGHNT, CDR2 YENEEA, per germline. After removal of 6 bases from V and 9 bases from J, the junction contained 6 bases not matched to a gene. The CDR3 coding sequence is TGTGCCAGCAGAATGACTAGCGGGAGTTCTGAGCAGTTCTTC. Translated, it gives CASRMTSGSSEQFF. Looking up the rest from reference TRBV11-3 and TRBJ2-1 gives the full variable domain: EAGVVQSPRYKIIEKKQPVAFWCNPISGHNTLYWYLQNLGQGPELLIRYENEEAVDDSQLPKDRFSAERLKGVDSTLKIQPAELGDSAVYLCASRMTSGSSEQFFGPGTRLTVL.

The genes are TRBV2 and TRBJ1-1, with D tentatively TRBD1 (5 bases). V was pared by 5 bases and J by 3 bases, with 13 bases between. CDR1 is SNHLY, CDR2 FYNNEI, per germline. This CDR3 contains 14 residues. CDR3 sequence: CASSLLGADTEAFF. The CDR3 DNA is TGTGCCAGCAGTCTATTAGGGGCGGACACTGAAGCTTTCTTT.

The chain is built from TRBV28 and TRBJ1-5, with 11 bases matching TRBD1. The CDR3 spans 13 residues. V lost 6 bases to trimming and J lost 7 bases; unmatched junction nucleotides: 2. The germline CDR1 and CDR2 sequences are MDHEN and SYDVKM. The CDR3: CASRGTGGQPQHF. The DNA for the CDR3 is TGTGCCAGCAGGGGGACAGGGGGACAGCCCCAGCATTTT. Drawing the rest from reference TRBV28 and TRBJ1-5, the complete variable domain is DVKVTQSSRYLVKRTGEKVFLECVQDMDHENMFWYRQDPGLGLRLIYFSYDVKMKEKGDIPEGYSVSREKKERFSLILESASTNQTSMYLCASRGTGGQPQHFGDGTRLSIL.